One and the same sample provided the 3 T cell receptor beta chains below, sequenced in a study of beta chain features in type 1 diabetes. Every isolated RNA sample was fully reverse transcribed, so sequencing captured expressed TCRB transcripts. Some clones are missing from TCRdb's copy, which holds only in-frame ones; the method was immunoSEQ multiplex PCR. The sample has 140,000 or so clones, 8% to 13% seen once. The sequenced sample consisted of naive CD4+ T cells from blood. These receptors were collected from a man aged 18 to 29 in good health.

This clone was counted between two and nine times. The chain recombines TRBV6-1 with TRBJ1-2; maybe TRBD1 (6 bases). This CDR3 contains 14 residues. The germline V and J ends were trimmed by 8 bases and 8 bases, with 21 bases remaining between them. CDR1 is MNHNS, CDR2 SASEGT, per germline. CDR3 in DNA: TGTGCCAGCTGCGACAGGAGGCCCGTGGAAGGCTACACCTTC. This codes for CASCDRRPVEGYTF.

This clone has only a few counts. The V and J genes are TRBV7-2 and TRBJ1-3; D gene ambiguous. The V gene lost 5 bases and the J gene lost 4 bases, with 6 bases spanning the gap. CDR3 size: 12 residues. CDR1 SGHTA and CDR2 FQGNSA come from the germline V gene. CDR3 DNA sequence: TGTGCCAGCAGCACGACAGGAAACACCATATATTTT. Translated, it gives CASSTTGNTIYF. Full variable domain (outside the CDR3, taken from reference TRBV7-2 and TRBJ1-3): GAGVSQSPSNKVTEKGKDVELRCDPISGHTALYWYRQSLGQGLEFLIYFQGNSAPDKSGLPSDRFSAERTGGSVSTLTIQRTQQEDSAVYLCASSTTGNTIYFGEGSWLTVV.

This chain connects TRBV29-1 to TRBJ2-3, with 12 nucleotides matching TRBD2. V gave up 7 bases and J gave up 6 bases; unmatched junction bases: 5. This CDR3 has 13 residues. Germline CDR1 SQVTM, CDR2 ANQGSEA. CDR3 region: CSATSGGTDTQYF. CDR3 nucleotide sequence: TGCAGCGCCACTAGCGGGGGGACGGATACGCAGTATTTT.